This passage covers 25 T cell receptor beta chains from one sample sequenced in a study of Ad26.COV2.S vaccination and SARS-CoV-2 variants. Indicated treatment: roughly 18 received Ad26.COV2.S at low or high dose, single or two shots; 5 received placebo; per-sample allocation not given. Repertoires come from day 63 after the first vaccine or placebo injection. Only in-frame clones appear in the TCRdb table, and some are missing; sequencing was by immunoSEQ multiplex PCR. Among 300,000 to 500,000 clones listed, less than 90% were seen once. Specimen: peripheral blood, collected in a trial of Ad26.COV2.S vaccine versus placebo. These TCRs come from a person aged 18-65 years who received the Ad26.COV2.S COVID-19 vaccine or a placebo.

This chain links TRBV7-8 with TRBJ1-2, with unresolved D. The CDR3 is 15 residues long. The V gene lost 1 base and the J gene lost 2 bases, with 11 bases spanning the gap. Germline-derived CDR1 and CDR2 are SGHVS and FQNEAQ. The CDR3 is CASSLDRRRNYGYTF. CDR3 sequence (DNA): TGTGCCAGCAGCTTAGACCGGCGGCGCAACTATGGCTACACCTTC.

The chain links TRBV11-3 to TRBJ2-6, with D unresolved. Between the trimmed V and J ends, which lost 8 bases and 6 bases, there was a span of 2 bases. From germline, CDR1 is SGHNT and CDR2 YENEEA. This CDR3 is built from 10 residues. CDR3 DNA: TGTGCCAGCGCGGCCAACGTCCTGACTTTC. It is translated as CASAANVLTF.

The V and J genes are TRBV5-4 and TRBJ1-1, with D hard to call. The CDR3 contains 15 residues. CDR1 and CDR2 from the germline V gene are SGHNT and YYREEE (reference sequence). The V end lost 0 bases, the J end lost 4 bases, and 13 bases lay between the germline ends. The CDR3 reads CASSLALGGGTEAFF. The CDR3 nucleotides are TGTGCCAGCAGCTTGGCCCTGGGAGGAGGCACTGAAGCTTTCTTT.

The CDR3 here is CASSTGGVSNTQYF. The CDR3 nucleotides are TGTGCCAGCAGTACAGGGGGCGTTTCGAATACGCAGTATTTT. The chain is built from TRBV7-9 and TRBJ2-3; 9 bases agree with TRBD1. This CDR3 contains 14 residues. V lost 6 bases, J lost 7 bases, and 8 bases stayed unmatched. The germline V gene encodes CDR1 SEHNR and CDR2 FQNEAQ (reference sequence).

The rearrangement links TRBV27 to TRBJ1-1; weak D call: TRBD1 (6 bases). V dropped 0 bases and J dropped 1 base, with 12 bases sitting between them. There are 16 residues in the CDR3. Per the germline V gene, CDR1 is MNHEY and CDR2 is SMNVEV (reference sequence). In nucleotides, the CDR3 is TGTGCCAGCAGTTTATCGGGGGCCGGGAGGAACACTGAAGCTTTCTTT. Translating it yields CASSLSGAGRNTEAFF.

The chain combines TRBV5-5 with TRBJ1-3; D ambiguous. Between the trimmed V and J ends, which lost 0 bases and 0 bases, there was a span of 10 bases. Germline loops: CDR1 SGHKS, CDR2 YYEKEE (reference sequence). The CDR3 covers 16 residues. The DNA for the CDR3 is TGTGCCAGCAGCTTGGCCACAACCTCCTCTGGAAACACCATATATTTT. This codes for CASSLATTSSGNTIYF.

The DNA of the CDR3 is TGTGCCAGCAGCCAGGGGATCTTAACTGAAGCTTTCTTT. Translated: CASSQGILTEAFF. The chain links TRBV3-1 (or the pseudogene TRBV3-2) to TRBJ1-1; D not resolved. Trimming pared 3 bases from V and 5 bases from J, leaving 10 bases between. The CDR3 is 13 residues long. The germline gives CDR1 LGHDT, CDR2 YNNKEL (reference sequence).

The chain joins TRBV12-3 or TRBV12-4 to TRBJ1-5; the D gene is possibly TRBD1 (5 bases). This CDR3 is 13 amino acids long. Trimming took 11 bases from V and 6 from J, leaving 17 bases between them. The CDR3 protein is CASKRPGTQPQHF. CDR3 bases: TGTGCCTCAAAAAGACCCGGGACTCAGCCCCAGCATTTT.

The chain combines TRBV19 with TRBJ2-2; 12 bases match TRBD2. With V trimmed by 3 bases and J by 3 bases, 11 bases remained unmatched. CDR3 size: 19 residues. CDR1 and CDR2 (germline): LNHDA, SQIVND (reference sequence). For the CDR3, the DNA is TGTGCCAGTAGTATCGGCGCTAGCGGGGGGGCGCGGTACACCGGGGAGCTGTTTTTT. Translated, it gives CASSIGASGGARYTGELFF.

This clone was picked up one time. This chain joins TRBV19 and TRBJ1-4, with D tentatively TRBD1 (5 bases). The V and J ends lost 9 bases and 4 bases respectively, with 18 bases between them. There are 15 residues in the CDR3. Germline V CDR1 and CDR2: LNHDA, SQIVND (reference sequence). CDR3 sequence (DNA): TGTGCCAGCCGTCCTCGCGGGGCCGATAATGAAAAACTGTTTTTT. This translates into CASRPRGADNEKLFF.

V is TRBV7-9 and J is TRBJ1-2; no reliable D call. V was shortened by 5 bases and J by 0 bases, with 10 bases between the two germline ends. CDR3 length: 14 residues. The V gene's germline CDR1 is SEHNR and CDR2 FQNEAQ (reference sequence). The CDR3 DNA reads as TGTGCCAGCAGCCCGAAGGGCCCTAACTATGGCTACACCTTC. Protein sequence: CASSPKGPNYGYTF.

The J gene is TRBJ1-6, the V gene TRBV9; TRBD1 matches 10 bases. Germline CDR1 SGDLS, CDR2 YYNGEE. This CDR3 has 14 residues. With 3 bases clipped from V and 8 bases from J, the junction kept 2 bases outside the gene matches. The chain's CDR3 is CASSAGQGYSPLHF. DNA for the CDR3: TGTGCCAGCAGCGCGGGACAGGGGTATTCACCCCTCCACTTT.

The V call is TRBV6-2 or TRBV6-3, the J call TRBJ2-7; D is perhaps TRBD2 (5 bases). The germline gives CDR1 MNHEY, CDR2 SVGEGT. Deletions cut 0 bases from V and 7 bases from J, with 19 bases between. CDR3 length: 16 amino acids. The CDR3 spells CASSYSQRSTIGEQYF. The CDR3 DNA reads TGTGCCAGCAGTTACTCGCAGCGGAGTACGATCGGGGAGCAGTACTTC.

The chain uses TRBV9 and TRBJ1-6, with TRBD1 identical over 7 bases. Germline V gene lookup returns CDR1 SGDLS and CDR2 YYNGEE. The CDR3 length is 14 residues. V shed 4 bases and J 7 bases; nucleotides not matched to a gene: 5. CDR3 DNA sequence: TGTGCCAGCAGCCTCGGGACAGCGAATTCACCCCTCCACTTT. Amino acid sequence: CASSLGTANSPLHF.

The chain joins TRBV9 to TRBJ1-2; TRBD1 matches 7 bases. V was clipped by 3 bases and J by 4 bases; unmatched bases: 12. The germline gives CDR1 SGDLS, CDR2 YYNGEE. The CDR3 sequence is 16 residues long. CDR3 DNA: TGTGCCAGCAGCGCCGGACAGGCCCTAGAGATCTATGGCTACACCTTC. It specifies CASSAGQALEIYGYTF.

The V gene is TRBV29-1, the J gene TRBJ2-2, with a possible D match to TRBD1 (6 bases). The CDR3 totals 12 residues. The V gene lost 4 bases and the J gene lost 3 bases, with 6 bases spanning the gap. The V gene's germline CDR1 is SQVTM and CDR2 ANQGSEA. The CDR3: CSVAGDTGELFF. The CDR3 DNA sequence: TGCAGCGTTGCAGGGGACACCGGGGAGCTGTTTTTT.

DNA for the CDR3: TGTGCCAGTAGTTCGGGAGGTACAGGGGCCGCCCTAAACATTCAGTACTTC. This translates into CASSSGGTGAALNIQYF. The gene calls are TRBV19 and TRBJ2-4; D assignment may be TRBD1 or TRBD2 (7 bases each). Trimming left V 5 bases short and J 6 bases short, with 23 bases between. The germline V gene encodes CDR1 LNHDA and CDR2 SQIVND (reference sequence). The CDR3 length is 17 residues. The variable domain in full, completed from reference TRBV19 and TRBJ2-4, reads DGGITQSPKYLFRKEGQNVTLSCEQNLNHDAMYWYRQDPGQGLRLIYYSQIVNDFQKGDIAEGYSVSREKKESFPLTVTSAQKNPTAFYLCASSSGGTGAALNIQYFGAGTRLSVL.

The chain links TRBV4-1 to TRBJ1-4; D not certain. CDR3 length: 15 amino acids. CDR1 is MGHRA, CDR2 YSYEKL, per germline. V lost 1 base and J lost 1, with 7 bases in between. CDR3 sequence (DNA): TGCGCCAGCAGCCAAGGGCGGGGAACTAATGAAAAACTGTTTTTT. This encodes CASSQGRGTNEKLFF.

This clone came up many times. This chain connects TRBV5-4 to TRBJ2-7; D is perhaps TRBD1 (5 bases). Germline V gives CDR1 SGHNT, CDR2 YYREEE (reference sequence). The CDR3 totals 14 residues. V was cut by 5 bases and J by 2 bases, with 14 bases left in between. The CDR3 reads CASSSLKDTYEQYF. DNA of the CDR3: TGTGCCAGCAGTTCCTTAAAGGACACCTACGAGCAGTACTTC.

V usage is TRBV2 and J usage is TRBJ2-3, with a weak D call TRBD2 (6 bases). V lost 6 bases and J lost 1, with 14 bases in between. Germline CDR1 and CDR2: SNHLY and FYNNEI. This CDR3 spans 15 amino acids. This chain's CDR3 is CASRQTSLRTDTQYF. The CDR3 DNA is TGTGCCAGCAGACAAACTAGCCTTCGCACAGATACGCAGTATTTT.

CDR3: CASSYSTTDGSYEQYF. Written as DNA, the CDR3 is TGTGCCAGCAGTTACTCCACGACTGACGGCTCCTACGAGCAGTACTTC. V and J are TRBV6-2 or TRBV6-3 and TRBJ2-7; no clear D. CDR3 length: 16 amino acids. V gave up 0 bases and J gave up 0 bases, with 12 bases separating them. The germline V gene encodes CDR1 MNHEY and CDR2 SVGEGT.

This rearrangement joins TRBV5-1 to TRBJ1-1; D is ambiguous. Per the germline V gene, CDR1 is SGHRS and CDR2 is YFSETQ. The CDR3 is 13 residues long. Trimming cost V 0 bases and J 3 bases, with 6 bases left between them. Written as DNA, the CDR3 is TGCGCCAGCAGCTTGGGGGTAGACACTGAAGCTTTCTTT. This encodes CASSLGVDTEAFF.

This chain connects TRBV5-6 to TRBJ1-1; TRBD1 is a possible D gene (6 bases). Trimming pared 3 bases from V and 4 bases from J, leaving 19 bases between. Germline V gene sequence: CDR1 SGHDT, CDR2 YYEEEE. The CDR3 is 16 amino acids. The CDR3 here is CASSSNIDRTLTEAFF. The CDR3 nucleotides read TGTGCCAGCAGCTCAAATATCGACAGGACTCTCACTGAAGCTTTCTTT.

V and J are TRBV3-1 (or the pseudogene TRBV3-2) and TRBJ1-2; D unclear. V gave up 0 bases and J gave up 4 bases, with 9 bases separating them. This CDR3 has 14 amino acids. Germline CDR1 is LGHDT and CDR2 is YNNKEL (reference sequence). The CDR3 DNA reads TGTGCCAGCAGCCAAGAGGCCAGGTCCTATGGCTACACCTTC. Its protein product is CASSQEARSYGYTF.

The rearrangement uses TRBV20-1 and TRBJ2-7; the D is unclear. The CDR3 length is 10 residues. Looked up from germline, CDR1 is DFQATT and CDR2 is SNEGSKA (reference sequence). Trimming cost V 6 bases and J 3 bases, with 6 bases left between them. The CDR3 DNA sequence: TGCAGTGCCTACGGCTACGAGCAGTACTTC. Translated: CSAYGYEQYF.